This T cell receptor (beta chain) was sequenced during a study of T cell responses to AZD1222 COVID-19 vaccine. General study results and limits: Possibly, clonal diversity was underestimated; donors were largely white British and included more females.

Sequenced by immunoSEQ multiplex PCR; TCRdb stores in-frame clones only, minus some. The table has 140,000 or so clones, roughly nine tenths seen once. With regard to this clone: The antigen remains unidentified.

The length of the CDR3 is 14 residues. The V gene end was trimmed by 3 bases and the J gene end by 5 bases; junction bases not matched to a gene: 1. CDR1 and CDR2 from the germline V gene are SNHLY and FYNNEI. The chain couples TRBV2 to TRBJ1-4; 9 bases map to TRBD1. This clonotype was obtained from an adult who received the AZD1222 COVID-19 vaccine. The specimen was peripheral blood, collected 28 days after the second AZD1222 dose. CDR3 nucleotides: TGTGCCAGCAGTGACGGACAGGGGAATGAAAAACTGTTTTTT. Encoded protein: CASSDGQGNEKLFF.